This T cell receptor beta chain is from a study of cytomegalovirus exposure and HLA in healthy donors. For the study at large: When fewer than 500 donors were genotyped, 81% of them were found to fall in the Caucasian-associated ancestry cluster.

The PCR ran on 60 Vbeta and 13 Jbeta primers. The protocol was immunoSEQ multiplex PCR, while the TCRdb copy is restricted to in-frame clones and leaves out a portion. The table has about 38,000 clones, 86% seen once. A note on this clone: The antigen is undetermined.

V gave up 6 bases and J gave up 4 bases, with 13 bases separating them. This CDR3 is built from 14 residues. Per germline, CDR1 MNHEY and CDR2 SVGAGI. Study-wide results and limits: In an earlier analysis, in fewer than 700 donors, most V segments appeared productive either ~87% or ~30% of the time. Across HLA loci, a later analysis found differing TCR association rates, with DRB1 most and HLA-C fewest. It was likely that a cluster of highly shared sequence variants was a sequencing artifact.

The chain carries TRBV6-5 and TRBJ1-5; a weak D match, TRBD1 (5 bases). The TCR comes from a woman in her thirties or forties in good health and CMV-seropositive. The sample was PBMCs. The CDR3 DNA follows: TGTGCCAGCAGAGGAGGGGAGTCGAATCAGCCCCAGCATTTT. Its translation: CASRGGESNQPQHF.